This T cell receptor (beta chain) originates from a study of T-cell reconstitution after alpha-beta-depleted transplantation in children. Study-wide results and limits: Expanded graft clones, several hundred of them, were reportedly the source of alpha-beta T cells about two months after transplant. There were some patients whose high TCRbeta diversity at day 60 came from surviving recipient T cells and thymic progenitors. The authors attributed T-cell counts and diversity one year after transplant mostly to newly produced T cells.

The CDR3 spans 13 residues. Trimming stripped 4 bases from V and 6 bases from J, with 12 bases between. During its preparation, the TCRbeta library received unique molecular identifiers. MiXCR, applied by TCRdb to the PCR reads, yields one record per CDR3 protein. The sample contains approximately 97,000 distinct CDR3 sequences, 6% of which appear only once. This clonotype was seen at least ten times. Antigen: not known. This specimen consisted of PBMCs, mostly from graft donor cells, obtained 60 days after TCRalphabeta/CD19-depleted stem cell transplant. The receptor was derived from a female patient aged 2 to 10 who had a stem cell transplant for Fanconi anemia, so the T cells may come from the graft donor. The chain employs TRBV12-3 or TRBV12-4 and TRBJ1-1, with D uncertain. The CDR3: CASSSGPRPEAFF. The CDR3 nucleotides are TGTGCCAGCAGTTCTGGGCCACGACCTGAAGCTTTCTTT.